The T cell receptor beta chain under discussion was sequenced for a study of persistence of HIV-infected CD4 T cells. Study results and limitations: Proviral oligoclonality tracked with TCR oligoclonality within the same sorted cells.

On this clone itself: The target antigen is unknown.

The immunoSEQ assay was version 4, run in survey mode. This table comes from immunoSEQ multiplex PCR, and its TCRdb copy is limited to in-frame clones, with some not included. The sample shows about 40,000 clones, about four fifths of them seen only once. Cells were stimulated with overlapping HIV-1 Gag 15-mer peptides. CD40L/CD69 double-negative CD45RO-high memory CD4+ T cells were collected. Anti-CD28/CD49d costimulation, CD40-blocking antibody and enfuvirtide were given to CD8-depleted PBMCs for 18 hours. The TCR comes from an adult man with HIV who was CMV-seropositive. The sample consisted of CD4+ T cells sorted from PBMCs after approximately 20-hour stimulation, taken from a patient who received antiretroviral therapy.

Here the CDR3 reads CASSEAGGAKDKFF. In DNA, the CDR3 is TGTGCCAGCAGTGAAGCAGGGGGGGCGAAGGATAAGTTCTTC. This rearrangement joins TRBV2 to TRBJ2-1; weak D call: TRBD2 (7 bases). The CDR3 covers 14 residues. V was trimmed by 0 bases and J by 14 bases, leaving 17 bases between them. The germline V gene has CDR1 SNHLY and CDR2 FYNNEI.